These 17 T cell receptor beta chains share one sample of origin, sequenced in a study of shared clonotypes between healthy human individuals. The protocol was immunoSEQ multiplex PCR, while the TCRdb copy is restricted to in-frame clones and leaves out a portion. The table lists over a million clones, approximately 98% of them singletons, with 0.4% to 0.45% in the top ten. Sample: naive CD4+ T cells sorted from blood. Subset meaning: CD45RA+ positively selected. These TCRs come from a man younger than 40 in good health.

This clone appeared a single time. V gene TRBV6-5 combines with J gene TRBJ2-7; D is unclear. The CDR3 has 12 residues. V was cut by 8 bases and J by 6 bases, with 14 bases left in between. Germline CDR1 reads MNHEY; CDR2 reads SVGAGI. The CDR3 protein is CASSFGGGEQYF. In DNA form, the CDR3 reads TGTGCCAGCTCCTTCGGTGGCGGCGAGCAGTACTTC.

This clone was detected once. The V call is TRBV18, the J call TRBJ2-7, with unresolved D. The germline gives CDR1 KGHSH, CDR2 LQKENI. The CDR3 has 13 residues. Trimming removed 6 bases at V and 3 bases at J, with 12 bases between. DNA of the CDR3: TGTGCCAGCTCCGTAGACGGCTACTACGAGCAGTACTTC. This encodes CASSVDGYYEQYF.

In DNA form, the CDR3 reads TGTGCCAGCTCGGGTAGCGGGAGGTACAATGAGCAGTTCTTC. This gives the protein CASSGSGRYNEQFF. This chain links TRBV18 with TRBJ2-1, with 10 bases fitting TRBD2. The CDR3 is 14 residues long. Trimming cost V 6 bases and J 4 bases; bases outside gene matches: 3. Per germline, CDR1 KGHSH and CDR2 LQKENI.

The chain has TRBV28 and TRBJ1-5; tentative D call: TRBD1 (5 bases). Germline assignment: CDR1 MDHEN and CDR2 SYDVKM. Trimming shortened V by 3 bases and J by 1 base, and 10 bases separated the two germline ends. The CDR3 has 15 residues. CDR3 amino acids: CASSLSGRSNQPQHF. The CDR3 DNA sequence: TGTGCCAGCAGTTTGTCAGGGAGAAGCAATCAGCCCCAGCATTTT. The complete variable domain, with remaining parts taken from reference TRBV28 and TRBJ1-5, reads DVKVTQSSRYLVKRTGEKVFLECVQDMDHENMFWYRQDPGLGLRLIYFSYDVKMKEKGDIPEGYSVSREKKERFSLILESASTNQTSMYLCASSLSGRSNQPQHFGDGTRLSIL.

The V gene is TRBV29-1, the J gene TRBJ2-2, with 9 bases identical to TRBD1. V shed 6 bases, J shed 3 bases, and the junction held 5 bases outside the gene matches. CDR3 length: 14 residues. Germline lookup yields CDR1 SQVTM and CDR2 ANQGSEA. As DNA, the CDR3 is TGCAGCGTCGAAAGGACAGGGGACACCGGGGAGCTGTTTTTT. Protein product: CSVERTGDTGELFF.

This chain links TRBV18 with TRBJ1-5, with D possibly being TRBD1 (5 bases). CDR1 and CDR2 from the germline V gene are KGHSH and LQKENI. The CDR3 sequence is 15 residues long. Trimming pared 6 bases from V and 1 base from J, leaving 13 bases between. This CDR3 is CASSVGGESNQPQHF. In nucleotides, the CDR3 is TGTGCCAGCTCCGTCGGGGGGGAAAGCAATCAGCCCCAGCATTTT.

The chain links TRBV5-6 to TRBJ2-1, with 8 bases lining up with TRBD1. Germline V CDR1 and CDR2: SGHDT, YYEEEE. V lost 2 bases to trimming and J lost 4 bases; unmatched junction nucleotides: 2. There are 14 residues in the CDR3. The CDR3 region is CASSLDRGYNEQFF. Here the CDR3 DNA reads TGTGCCAGCAGCTTAGACAGGGGATACAATGAGCAGTTCTTC.

V gene TRBV6-1 combines with J gene TRBJ2-2; D is unclear. The germline gives CDR1 MNHNS, CDR2 SASEGT. The CDR3 totals 14 residues. The germline V and J ends were trimmed by 6 bases and 4 bases, with 12 bases remaining between them. The CDR3 sequence: CASRRLTTTGELFF. Written as DNA, the CDR3 is TGTGCCAGCAGGAGGTTGACGACCACCGGGGAGCTGTTTTTT.

The chain combines TRBV15 with TRBJ1-1; D may be TRBD1 (5 bases). CDR3 size: 15 residues. V was cut by 0 bases and J by 0 bases, with 8 bases left in between. Germline assignment: CDR1 LNHNV and CDR2 YYDKDF (reference sequence). The DNA for the CDR3 is TGTGCCACCAGCAGAGACCGGGGCATGAACACTGAAGCTTTCTTT. Its translation is CATSRDRGMNTEAFF.

This sequence joins TRBV28 and TRBJ2-2, with D uncertain. The germline CDR1 and CDR2 sequences are MDHEN and SYDVKM. Trimming took 8 bases from V and 5 from J, leaving 6 bases between them. The CDR3 runs to 11 residues. CDR3 sequence: CASGMTGELFF. CDR3 DNA: TGTGCCAGCGGGATGACCGGGGAGCTGTTTTTT.

This rearrangement joins TRBV5-1 to TRBJ1-4, with D possibly TRBD1 on 5 matching bases. The germline CDR1 and CDR2 sequences are SGHRS and YFSETQ. Trimming shortened V by 0 bases and J by 6 bases, and 6 bases separated the two germline ends. This CDR3 contains 13 residues. The CDR3 reads CASSLAGDEKLFF. DNA of the CDR3: TGCGCCAGCAGCTTGGCGGGGGATGAAAAACTGTTTTTT. Full variable domain (outside the CDR3, taken from reference TRBV5-1 and TRBJ1-4): KAGVTQTPRYLIKTRGQQVTLSCSPISGHRSVSWYQQTPGQGLQFLFEYFSETQRNKGNFPGRFSGRQFSNSRSEMNVSTLELGDSALYLCASSLAGDEKLFFGSGTQLSVL.

The rearrangement uses TRBV7-8 and TRBJ1-1; 10 bases are a match to TRBD1. CDR3 length: 16 amino acids. Germline V gene sequence: CDR1 SGHVS, CDR2 FQNEAQ. V lost 5 bases to trimming and J lost 4 bases; unmatched junction nucleotides: 10. Here the CDR3 DNA reads TGTGCCAGCAGCCGCGGGACAGGGGAAATGAGCACTGAAGCTTTCTTT. Translation gives CASSRGTGEMSTEAFF. Using reference TRBV7-8 and TRBJ1-1 for the parts outside the CDR3, the full variable domain is GAGVSQSPRYKVAKRGQDVALRCDPISGHVSLFWYQQALGQGPEFLTYFQNEAQLDKSGLPSDRFFAERPEGSVSTLKIQRTQQEDSAVYLCASSRGTGEMSTEAFFGQGTRLTVV.

The chain employs TRBV29-1 and TRBJ2-7, with 9 bases lining up with TRBD1. The CDR3 runs 15 residues. The germline V gene encodes CDR1 SQVTM and CDR2 ANQGSEA. J was trimmed by 4 bases and V by 2 bases; bases with no gene match: 9. The CDR3 bases are TGCAGCGTTGAAATACCGGGACAGGGAATATACGAGCAGTACTTC. Protein sequence: CSVEIPGQGIYEQYF.

This rearrangement joins TRBV5-4 to TRBJ2-3; TRBD1 is a possible D gene (5 bases). This CDR3 contains 13 residues. Germline CDR1 and CDR2: SGHNT and YYREEE (reference sequence). The ends were cut back, 4 bases at V and 3 bases at J, with 9 bases in the middle. The CDR3 protein is CASSVNRTDTQYF. CDR3 DNA: TGTGCCAGCAGCGTCAACAGGACAGATACGCAGTATTTT. The complete variable domain, with remaining parts taken from reference TRBV5-4 and TRBJ2-3, reads ETGVTQSPTHLIKTRGQQVTLRCSSQSGHNTVSWYQQALGQGPQFIFQYYREEENGRGNFPPRFSGLQFPNYSSELNVNALELDDSALYLCASSVNRTDTQYFGPGTRLTVL.

A single count supports this clone. The chain employs TRBV11-3 and TRBJ2-3; 8 bases fit TRBD1. J was trimmed by 1 base and V by 2 bases; bases with no gene match: 5. The CDR3 extends over 16 amino acids. Per germline, CDR1 SGHNT and CDR2 YENEEA. This chain's CDR3 is CASSLRGDRRTDTQYF. CDR3 DNA sequence: TGTGCCAGCAGCTTAAGAGGGGACAGGCGCACAGATACGCAGTATTTT. Supplemented by reference TRBV11-3 and TRBJ2-3, the full variable domain reads EAGVVQSPRYKIIEKKQPVAFWCNPISGHNTLYWYLQNLGQGPELLIRYENEEAVDDSQLPKDRFSAERLKGVDSTLKIQPAELGDSAVYLCASSLRGDRRTDTQYFGPGTRLTVL.

The CDR3 is CASSLSRDGTGELFF. The DNA for the CDR3 is TGCGCCAGCAGCTTATCGCGGGATGGTACCGGGGAGCTGTTTTTT. V gene TRBV5-1 combines with J gene TRBJ2-2, with D possibly being TRBD2 (6 bases). Trimming removed 2 bases from V and 5 bases from J, with 13 bases in between. The CDR3 has 15 residues. CDR1 and CDR2 from the germline V gene are SGHRS and YFSETQ. The entire variable domain, with the rest obtained from reference TRBV5-1 and TRBJ2-2, is as follows: KAGVTQTPRYLIKTRGQQVTLSCSPISGHRSVSWYQQTPGQGLQFLFEYFSETQRNKGNFPGRFSGRQFSNSRSEMNVSTLELGDSALYLCASSLSRDGTGELFFGEGSRLTVL.

The gene calls are TRBV4-1 and TRBJ1-1; no clear D. Germline V gives CDR1 MGHRA, CDR2 YSYEKL. The CDR3 is 15 residues long. V was cut by 3 bases and J by 0 bases, with 11 bases left in between. The CDR3 DNA follows: TGCGCCAGCAGCCAGGCCCCACCCATGAACACTGAAGCTTTCTTT. Translation gives CASSQAPPMNTEAFF.